This T cell receptor beta chain was found in a study of control samples from healthy donors and cancer patients. Method: immunoSEQ multiplex PCR; TCRdb's copy keeps in-frame clones and lacks some. The table shows tens of thousands of clones, with about 83% occurring only once. The sample consisted of blood. The TCR comes from a man in his 60s in good health.

The CDR3 reads CASSGSIRDEQFF. The CDR3, as DNA: TGTGCCAGCAGCGGCTCTATTCGGGATGAGCAGTTCTTC. The rearrangement links TRBV9 to TRBJ2-1; D not certain. The CDR3 extends over 13 amino acids. V lost 3 bases and J 8 bases, leaving 12 bases between the germline ends. In germline, CDR1 is SGDLS, CDR2 YYNGEE.